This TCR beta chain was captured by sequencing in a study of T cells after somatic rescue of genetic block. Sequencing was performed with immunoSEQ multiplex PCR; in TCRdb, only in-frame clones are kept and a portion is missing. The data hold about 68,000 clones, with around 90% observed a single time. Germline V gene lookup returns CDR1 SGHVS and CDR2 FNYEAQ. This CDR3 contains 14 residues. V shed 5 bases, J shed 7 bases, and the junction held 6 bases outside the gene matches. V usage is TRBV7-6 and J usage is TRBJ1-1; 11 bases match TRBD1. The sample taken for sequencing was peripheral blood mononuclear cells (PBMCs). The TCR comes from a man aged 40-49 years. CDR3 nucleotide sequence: TGTGCCAGCAGCGCTGGACAGGGGGCTGGTGAAGCTTTCTTT. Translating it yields CASSAGQGAGEAFF.